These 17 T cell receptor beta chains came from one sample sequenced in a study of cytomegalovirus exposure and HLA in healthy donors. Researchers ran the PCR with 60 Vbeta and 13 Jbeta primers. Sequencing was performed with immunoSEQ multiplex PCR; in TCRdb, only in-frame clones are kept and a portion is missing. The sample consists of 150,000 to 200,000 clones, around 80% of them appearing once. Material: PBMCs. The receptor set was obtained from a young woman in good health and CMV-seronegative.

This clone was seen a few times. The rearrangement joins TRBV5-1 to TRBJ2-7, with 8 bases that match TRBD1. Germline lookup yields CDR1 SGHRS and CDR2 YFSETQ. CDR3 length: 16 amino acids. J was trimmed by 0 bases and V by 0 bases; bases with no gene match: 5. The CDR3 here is CASSLGGQVTSYEQYF. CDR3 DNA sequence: TGCGCCAGCAGCTTGGGGGGACAGGTGACCTCCTACGAGCAGTACTTC.

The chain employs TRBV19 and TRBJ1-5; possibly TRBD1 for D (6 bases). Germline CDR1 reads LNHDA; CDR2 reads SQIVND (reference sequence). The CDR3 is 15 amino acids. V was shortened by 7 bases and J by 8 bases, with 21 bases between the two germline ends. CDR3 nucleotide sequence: TGTGCCAGTACTATGGGGCCGCGGGGGCGCGAGCCCCAGCATTTT. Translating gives CASTMGPRGREPQHF. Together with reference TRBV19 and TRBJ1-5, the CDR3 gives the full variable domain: DGGITQSPKYLFRKEGQNVTLSCEQNLNHDAMYWYRQDPGQGLRLIYYSQIVNDFQKGDIAEGYSVSREKKESFPLTVTSAQKNPTAFYLCASTMGPRGREPQHFGDGTRLSIL.

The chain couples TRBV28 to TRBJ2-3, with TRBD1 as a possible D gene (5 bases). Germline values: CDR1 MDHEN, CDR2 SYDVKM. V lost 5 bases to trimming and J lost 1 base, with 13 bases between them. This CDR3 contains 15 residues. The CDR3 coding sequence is TGTGCCAGCAGTATAGGGTGGGGCCGCACAGATACGCAGTATTTT. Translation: CASSIGWGRTDTQYF.

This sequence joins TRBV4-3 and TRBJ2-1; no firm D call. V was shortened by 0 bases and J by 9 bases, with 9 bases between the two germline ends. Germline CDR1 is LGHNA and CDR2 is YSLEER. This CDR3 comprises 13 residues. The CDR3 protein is CASSQDRTIEQFF. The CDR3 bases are TGCGCCAGCAGCCAAGATCGAACTATTGAGCAGTTCTTC.

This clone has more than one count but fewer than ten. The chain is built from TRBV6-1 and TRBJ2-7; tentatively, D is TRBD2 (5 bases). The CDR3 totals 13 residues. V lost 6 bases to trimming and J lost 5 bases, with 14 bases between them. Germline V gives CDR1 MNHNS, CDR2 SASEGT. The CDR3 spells CASRLSGVNEQYF. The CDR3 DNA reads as TGTGCCAGCAGGTTAAGCGGAGTAAACGAGCAGTACTTC.

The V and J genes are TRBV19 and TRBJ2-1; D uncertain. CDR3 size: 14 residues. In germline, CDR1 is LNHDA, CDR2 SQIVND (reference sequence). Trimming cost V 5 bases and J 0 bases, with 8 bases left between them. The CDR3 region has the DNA TGTGCCAGTAGTGCTCCCGGCTCCTACAATGAGCAGTTCTTC. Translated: CASSAPGSYNEQFF.

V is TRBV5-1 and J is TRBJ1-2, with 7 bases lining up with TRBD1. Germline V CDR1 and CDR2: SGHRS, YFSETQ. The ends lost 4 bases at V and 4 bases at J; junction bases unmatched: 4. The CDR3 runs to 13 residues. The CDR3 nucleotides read TGCGCCAGCAGCACAACAGGGGCCTATGGCTACACCTTC. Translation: CASSTTGAYGYTF.

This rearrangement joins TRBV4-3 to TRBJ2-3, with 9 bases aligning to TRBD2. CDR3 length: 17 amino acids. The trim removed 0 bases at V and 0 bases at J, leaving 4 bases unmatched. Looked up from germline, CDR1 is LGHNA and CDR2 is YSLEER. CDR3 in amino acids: CASSQDPSGVSTDTQYF. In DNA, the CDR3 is TGCGCCAGCAGCCAAGATCCTAGCGGGGTTAGCACAGATACGCAGTATTTT.

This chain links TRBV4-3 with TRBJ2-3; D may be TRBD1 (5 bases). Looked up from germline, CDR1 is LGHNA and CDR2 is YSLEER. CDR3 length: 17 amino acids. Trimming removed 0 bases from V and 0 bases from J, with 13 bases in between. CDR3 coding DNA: TGCGCCAGCAGCCAAGAATCGGCAGGGCCTAGCACAGATACGCAGTATTTT. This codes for CASSQESAGPSTDTQYF.

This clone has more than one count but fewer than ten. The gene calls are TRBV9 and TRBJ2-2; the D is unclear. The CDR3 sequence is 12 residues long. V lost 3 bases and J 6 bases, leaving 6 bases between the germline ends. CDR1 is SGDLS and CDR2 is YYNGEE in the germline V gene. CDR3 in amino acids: CASSESAGELFF. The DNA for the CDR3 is TGTGCCAGCAGCGAGAGTGCCGGGGAGCTGTTTTTT.

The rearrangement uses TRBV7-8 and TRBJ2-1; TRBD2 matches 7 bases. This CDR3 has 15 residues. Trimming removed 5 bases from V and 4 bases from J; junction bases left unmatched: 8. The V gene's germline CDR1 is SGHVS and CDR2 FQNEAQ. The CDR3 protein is CASSPTVAGYNEQFF. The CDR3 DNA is TGTGCCAGCAGCCCAACGGTAGCGGGTTACAATGAGCAGTTCTTC.

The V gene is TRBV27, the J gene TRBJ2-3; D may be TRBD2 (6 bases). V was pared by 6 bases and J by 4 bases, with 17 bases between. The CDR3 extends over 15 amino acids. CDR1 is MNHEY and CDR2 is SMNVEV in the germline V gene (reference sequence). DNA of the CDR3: TGTGCCAGCAGCGACGCGGGGCAGGCTTCAGATACGCAGTATTTT. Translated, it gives CASSDAGQASDTQYF.

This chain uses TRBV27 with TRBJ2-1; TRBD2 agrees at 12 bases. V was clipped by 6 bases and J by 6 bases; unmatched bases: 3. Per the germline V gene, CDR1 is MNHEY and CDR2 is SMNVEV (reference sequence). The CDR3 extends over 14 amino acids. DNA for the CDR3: TGTGCCAGCAGGCTAGCGGGAGGGGGCAATGAGCAGTTCTTC. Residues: CASRLAGGGNEQFF.

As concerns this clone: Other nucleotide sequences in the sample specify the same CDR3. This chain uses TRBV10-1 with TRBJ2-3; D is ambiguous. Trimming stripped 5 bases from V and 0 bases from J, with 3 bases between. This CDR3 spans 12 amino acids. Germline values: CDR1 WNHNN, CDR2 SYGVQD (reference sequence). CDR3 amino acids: CASSYSTDTQYF. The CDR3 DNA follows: TGCGCCAGCAGTTATAGCACAGATACGCAGTATTTT.

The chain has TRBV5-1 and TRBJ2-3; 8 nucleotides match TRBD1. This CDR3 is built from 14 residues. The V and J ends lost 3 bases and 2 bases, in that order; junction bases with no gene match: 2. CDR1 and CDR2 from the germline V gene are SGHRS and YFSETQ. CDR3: CASSSQGVTDTQYF. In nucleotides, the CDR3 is TGCGCCAGCAGCTCACAGGGGGTCACAGATACGCAGTATTTT. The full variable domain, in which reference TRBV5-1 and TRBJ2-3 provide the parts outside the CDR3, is KAGVTQTPRYLIKTRGQQVTLSCSPISGHRSVSWYQQTPGQGLQFLFEYFSETQRNKGNFPGRFSGRQFSNSRSEMNVSTLELGDSALYLCASSSQGVTDTQYFGPGTRLTVL.

The chain's CDR3 is CASKPDRGSYNEQFF. CDR3 DNA sequence: TGTGCCAGCAAGCCGGACAGGGGTTCCTACAATGAGCAGTTCTTC. The chain combines TRBV6-5 with TRBJ2-1; the match to TRBD1 covers 9 bases. The CDR3 consists of 15 residues. J was trimmed by 1 base and V by 7 bases; bases with no gene match: 5. In germline, CDR1 is MNHEY, CDR2 SVGAGI.

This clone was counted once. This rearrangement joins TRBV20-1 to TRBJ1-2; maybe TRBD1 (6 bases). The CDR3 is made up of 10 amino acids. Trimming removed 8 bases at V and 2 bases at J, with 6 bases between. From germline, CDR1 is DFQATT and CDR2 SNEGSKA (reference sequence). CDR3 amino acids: CSTGNYGYTF. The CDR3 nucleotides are TGCAGTACAGGGAACTATGGCTACACCTTC.